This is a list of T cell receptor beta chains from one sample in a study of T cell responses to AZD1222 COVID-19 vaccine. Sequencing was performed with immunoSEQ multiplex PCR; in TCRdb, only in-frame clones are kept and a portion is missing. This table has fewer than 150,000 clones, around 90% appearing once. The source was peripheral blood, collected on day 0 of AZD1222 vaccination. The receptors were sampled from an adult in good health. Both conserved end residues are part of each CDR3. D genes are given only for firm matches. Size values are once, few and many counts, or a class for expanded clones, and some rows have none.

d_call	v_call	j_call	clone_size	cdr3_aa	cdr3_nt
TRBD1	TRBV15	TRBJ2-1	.	CATSRDPPGQDNIGSEQFF	TGTGCCACCAGCAGAGATCCCCCGGGACAGGATAATATTGGGTCTGAGCAGTTCTTC
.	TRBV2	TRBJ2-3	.	CASSDGLITDTQYF	TGTGCCAGCAGTGACGGGCTAATCACAGATACGCAGTATTTT
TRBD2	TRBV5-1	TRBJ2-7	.	CASSLALAGTYEQYF	TGCGCCAGCAGCTTGGCCCTAGCGGGCACCTACGAGCAGTACTTC
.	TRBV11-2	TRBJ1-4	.	CASSLERDGRKLFF	TGTGCCAGCAGCTTAGAGAGGGACGGCCGAAAACTGTTTTTT
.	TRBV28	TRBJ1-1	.	CASSFGRLNTEAFF	TGTGCCAGCAGTTTCGGCAGATTGAACACTGAAGCTTTCTTT
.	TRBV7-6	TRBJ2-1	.	CASSLVAAAYNEQFF	TGTGCCAGCAGCTTAGTAGCGGCAGCCTACAATGAGCAGTTCTTC
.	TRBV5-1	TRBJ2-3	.	CASRRRPGSGTDTQYF	TGCGCCAGCAGGCGTCGACCGGGAAGTGGCACAGATACGCAGTATTTT
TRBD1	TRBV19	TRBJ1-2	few	CASKLDSGTGHYGYTF	TGTGCCAGTAAACTCGACTCCGGGACAGGGCACTATGGCTACACCTTC
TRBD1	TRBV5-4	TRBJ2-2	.	CASNGQGGTGELFF	TGTGCCAGCAACGGACAGGGTGGAACCGGGGAGCTGTTTTTT
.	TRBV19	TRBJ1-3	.	CASSMAGIGSSGNTIYF	TGTGCCAGTAGTATGGCGGGGATCGGAAGCTCTGGAAACACCATATATTTT
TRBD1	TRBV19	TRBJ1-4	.	CASSMDRDEKLFF	TGTGCCAGTAGTATGGACAGGGATGAAAAACTGTTTTTT
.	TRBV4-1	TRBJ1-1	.	CASRSSRQGINTEAFF	TGCGCCAGCAGATCGTCGAGACAAGGGATTAACACTGAAGCTTTCTTT
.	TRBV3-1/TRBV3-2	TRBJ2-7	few	CASSPAGLTYEQYF	TGTGCCAGCAGCCCCGCAGGGCTTACCTACGAGCAGTACTTC
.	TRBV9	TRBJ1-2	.	CASSVDVTENYGYTF	TGTGCCAGCAGCGTAGATGTGACAGAAAACTATGGCTACACCTTC
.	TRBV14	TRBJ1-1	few	CASTLGPMNTEAFF	TGTGCCAGCACCTTGGGACCCATGAACACTGAAGCTTTCTTT
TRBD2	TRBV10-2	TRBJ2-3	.	CASSESRLAGGTDTQYF	TGCGCCAGCAGTGAGTCGAGGTTAGCGGGGGGCACAGATACGCAGTATTTT
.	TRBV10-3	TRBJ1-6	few	CATLNPGSPLHF	TGTGCCACTCTAAATCCGGGTTCACCCCTCCACTTT
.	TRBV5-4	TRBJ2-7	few	CASSPGRGVNEQYF	TGTGCCAGCAGCCCAGGGAGGGGGGTCAACGAGCAGTACTTC